Below are 30 T cell receptor beta chains sequenced from a single sample in a study of blood T cell repertoires in COVID-19 (dated by TCRdb to between 2020 and 2021). Library generation was performed with the immunoSEQ multiplex PCR assay. Held by TCRdb, this immuneACCESS table contains in-frame sequences only and omits some clones. Under half of the omission traces to an unresolved V gene where checked; the cause of the rest is unknown. In this sample the table shows more than 130,000 clones, approximately 90% of which occur a single time. 4% to 4.5% of the sample comes from the top ten. The sequencing sample was made of peripheral blood. These receptors were taken from a woman aged 40-49 years with acute or convalescent COVID-19.

The chain uses TRBV18 and TRBJ2-5; D call uncertain. Germline CDR1 is KGHSH and CDR2 is LQKENI. V was cut by 0 bases and J by 3 bases, with 11 bases left in between. This CDR3 region has 15 residues. This CDR3 reads CASSPPGTPKETQYF. In nucleotides, the CDR3 is TGTGCCAGCTCACCACCGGGCACACCGAAAGAGACCCAGTACTTC.

V is TRBV2 and J is TRBJ2-5; 14 bases fit TRBD2. The germline V gene has CDR1 SNHLY and CDR2 FYNNEI. J lost 5 bases, V lost 5 bases, and 4 bases had no gene match. The CDR3 has 15 amino acids. CDR3 nucleotides: TGTGCCAGCAGTCGGACTAGCGGGGGGCAGGAGACCCAGTACTTC. Its translation is CASSRTSGGQETQYF.

This chain uses TRBV6-2 or TRBV6-3 with TRBJ1-2, with 11 bases lining up with TRBD1. Germline V gene sequence: CDR1 MNHEY, CDR2 SVGEGT. This CDR3 has 18 amino acids. Unmatched junction bases numbered 15, after V lost 4 bases and J lost 5 bases. The CDR3 loop reads CASSFIRDRGYKEYGYTF. As DNA, the CDR3 is TGTGCCAGCAGTTTTATCCGGGACAGGGGGTATAAGGAGTATGGCTACACCTTC.

This clone showed up just once. The rearrangement links TRBV21-1 to TRBJ1-2. TRBV21-1 is termed a pseudogene. There are 14 residues in the CDR3. Written as DNA, the CDR3 is TGTGCCAGCAGCGCCCAAGGGGGGGCGCAGGGCTACACCTTC. Its protein product is CASSAQGGAQGYTF.

This clone was counted a few times. The chain combines TRBV5-4 with TRBJ2-7; 7 nucleotides align to TRBD1. Germline trimming cut 3 bases from V and 2 bases from J; bases unmatched to any gene: 8. This CDR3 has 15 residues. Germline CDR1 reads SGHNT; CDR2 reads YYREEE (reference sequence). The CDR3 sequence is CASSSFPTGPYEQYF. Written as DNA, the CDR3 is TGTGCCAGCAGCTCGTTCCCGACAGGGCCCTACGAGCAGTACTTC.

The rearrangement uses TRBV27 and TRBJ1-6; D is perhaps TRBD1 (6 bases). In germline, CDR1 is MNHEY, CDR2 SMNVEV (reference sequence). The CDR3 runs 14 residues. V was cut by 3 bases and J by 8 bases, with 11 bases left in between. For the CDR3, the DNA is TGTGCCAGCAGTTTGTGGGGGCGCGATTCACCCCTCCACTTT. As protein: CASSLWGRDSPLHF.

This clone was seen only once. One end of the junction does not line up with germline, which may come from a read error. V and J are TRBV12-3 or TRBV12-4 and TRBJ1-3; TRBD1 might be the D (5 bases). The CDR3 covers 11 residues. CDR3 residues: CASSLGGAIHF. The CDR3 nucleotides read TGTGCCAGCAGTTTGGGAGGGGCGATACATTTT.

The chain employs TRBV7-6 and TRBJ2-5; the match to TRBD2 covers 7 bases. Trimming cost V 4 bases and J 4 bases; bases outside gene matches: 3. Germline CDR1 is SGHVS and CDR2 is FNYEAQ. The CDR3 length is 13 residues. Here the CDR3 reads CASSSSGTETQYF. The DNA of the CDR3 is TGTGCCAGCAGCTCAAGCGGGACAGAGACCCAGTACTTC.

The CDR3 region is CASSQVGRGSNEQFF. The CDR3 nucleotides read TGCGCCAGCAGCCAAGTTGGAAGAGGTTCGAATGAGCAGTTCTTC. J is TRBJ2-1 and V is TRBV4-3, with D unclear. Trimming took off 1 base at V and 7 bases at J, with 14 bases between the two ends. This CDR3 has 15 residues. The germline V gene encodes CDR1 LGHNA and CDR2 YSLEER.

The rearrangement links TRBV10-3 to TRBJ2-1, with TRBD2 matching over 7 bases. The ends lost 11 bases at V and 5 bases at J; junction bases unmatched: 12. The CDR3 runs 14 residues. Germline CDR1 is ENHRY and CDR2 is SYGVKD. DNA of the CDR3: TGTGCCTGCCGCGGGAGAGGGGCAAACAATGAGCAGTTCTTC. Protein: CACRGRGANNEQFF.

The chain employs TRBV19 and TRBJ1-4; 7 nucleotides match TRBD1. J lost 5 bases, V lost 4 bases, and 7 bases had no gene match. The germline V gene has CDR1 LNHDA and CDR2 SQIVND (reference sequence). The CDR3 contains 15 residues. CDR3 region: CASSKLSRGNEKLFF. Written as DNA, the CDR3 is TGTGCCAGTAGTAAACTGTCCAGGGGGAATGAAAAACTGTTTTTT.

This chain uses TRBV5-4 with TRBJ2-3, with D possibly being TRBD2 (6 bases). Trimming pared 4 bases from V and 5 bases from J, leaving 11 bases between. Germline CDR1 is SGHNT and CDR2 is YYREEE (reference sequence). The CDR3 sequence is 13 residues long. The CDR3 here is CASSPREIDTQYF. The DNA of the CDR3 is TGTGCCAGCAGCCCGCGGGAAATAGATACGCAGTATTTT.

This chain uses TRBV7-9 with TRBJ1-1; D is unresolved. Trimming removed 5 bases at V and 1 base at J, with 8 bases between. CDR1 and CDR2 (germline): SEHNR, FQNEAQ (reference sequence). The CDR3 length is 13 residues. The CDR3 DNA is TGTGCCAGCAGCCTTACAACGAACACTGAAGCTTTCTTT. Amino acid sequence: CASSLTTNTEAFF.

This chain links TRBV14 with TRBJ2-2; 8 bases match TRBD2. Germline CDR1 and CDR2: SGHDN and FVKESK. The CDR3 runs 18 residues. Unmatched junction bases numbered 13, after V lost 4 bases and J lost 3 bases. CDR3 sequence (DNA): TGTGCCAGCAGCCCCAGGGGCGGAAGCGGGGGTGACACCGGGGAGCTGTTTTTT. Translating it yields CASSPRGGSGGDTGELFF.

The chain combines TRBV6-1 with TRBJ1-4; 7 bases align to TRBD1. Germline V gene sequence: CDR1 MNHNS, CDR2 SASEGT. V was clipped by 2 bases and J by 7 bases; unmatched bases: 7. This CDR3 is built from 15 residues. The CDR3 spells CASSESHRGTEKLFF. CDR3 DNA sequence: TGTGCCAGCAGTGAAAGTCACAGGGGAACTGAAAAACTGTTTTTT.

V and J are TRBV9 and TRBJ1-4; tentative D call: TRBD1 (5 bases). CDR1 SGDLS and CDR2 YYNGEE come from the germline V gene. The CDR3 has 14 residues. Trimming shortened V by 2 bases and J by 6 bases, and 11 bases separated the two germline ends. The CDR3 loop is CASSVSPTDEKLFF. CDR3 nucleotide sequence: TGTGCCAGCAGCGTTTCCCCGACAGATGAAAAACTGTTTTTT.

This sequence joins TRBV5-1 and TRBJ1-2, with 7 bases that match TRBD1. This CDR3 region has 14 residues. CDR1 is SGHRS, CDR2 YFSETQ, per germline. V gave up 4 bases and J gave up 4 bases; unmatched junction bases: 7. The CDR3: CASSPRQGSYGYTF. CDR3 nucleotide sequence: TGCGCCAGCAGCCCTCGACAGGGAAGCTATGGCTACACCTTC. The full variable domain, with the rest looked up from reference TRBV5-1 and TRBJ1-2, is KAGVTQTPRYLIKTRGQQVTLSCSPISGHRSVSWYQQTPGQGLQFLFEYFSETQRNKGNFPGRFSGRQFSNSRSEMNVSTLELGDSALYLCASSPRQGSYGYTFGSGTRLTVV.

A single count supports this clone. The chain combines TRBV29-1 with TRBJ2-7; a weak D match, TRBD1 (6 bases). Trimming removed 6 bases from V and 4 bases from J, with 16 bases in between. The CDR3 is 13 residues long. The germline V gene encodes CDR1 SQVTM and CDR2 ANQGSEA. The CDR3, as DNA: TGCAGCGTAATCCCGGACAGTGTATACGAGCAGTACTTC. Translated, it gives CSVIPDSVYEQYF.

The CDR3 nucleotides are TGTGCCAGCTCCCCCGACAGACAGAACACTGAAGCTTTCTTT. This codes for CASSPDRQNTEAFF. The genes are TRBV18 and TRBJ1-1; TRBD1 might be the D (5 bases). V shed 6 bases and J shed 1 base, with 12 bases lying between them. The CDR3 runs 14 residues. Germline values: CDR1 KGHSH, CDR2 LQKENI. The whole variable domain, filled in from reference TRBV18 and TRBJ1-1, reads NAGVMQNPRHLVRRRGQEARLRCSPMKGHSHVYWYRQLPEEGLKFMVYLQKENIIDESGMPKERFSAEFPKEGPSILRIQQVVRGDSAAYFCASSPDRQNTEAFFGQGTRLTVV.

This clone has a single count. This chain links TRBV7-2 with TRBJ2-7, with D possibly matching TRBD2 (5 bases). Germline CDR1 reads SGHTA; CDR2 reads FQGNSA. With 5 bases removed from V and 6 bases from J, the gap between germline ends came to 17 bases. CDR3 length equals 14 residues. CDR3 DNA sequence: TGTGCCAGCAGCCCCGCTAGAATCCGGGGCGAGCAGTACTTC. It encodes CASSPARIRGEQYF.

The rearrangement links TRBV28 to TRBJ2-3; possibly TRBD1 for D (6 bases). The CDR3 is 15 residues long. Deletions cut 3 bases from V and 5 bases from J, with 15 bases between. Per germline, CDR1 MDHEN and CDR2 SYDVKM. This CDR3 is CASSFRLKGEDTQYF. The CDR3 DNA follows: TGTGCCAGCAGTTTCCGCCTAAAGGGGGAAGATACGCAGTATTTT.

The chain employs TRBV5-1 and TRBJ2-3; 11 bases line up with TRBD2. V shed 4 bases and J 0 bases; nucleotides not matched to a gene: 4. CDR3 length: 16 residues. Germline CDR1 reads SGHRS; CDR2 reads YFSETQ. DNA of the CDR3: TGCGCCAGCAGCATGAGGACTAGCGGGAGCACAGATACGCAGTATTTT. This gives the protein CASSMRTSGSTDTQYF.

J is TRBJ1-5 and V is TRBV5-1; D uncertain. The germline V gene encodes CDR1 SGHRS and CDR2 YFSETQ. V was trimmed by 4 bases and J by 0 bases, leaving 20 bases between them. The CDR3 contains 18 residues. CDR3 sequence (DNA): TGCGCCAGCAGCATACGACCCCTTGACAAGAATAGCAATCAGCCCCAGCATTTT. Protein: CASSIRPLDKNSNQPQHF. Full variable domain (outside the CDR3, taken from reference TRBV5-1 and TRBJ1-5): KAGVTQTPRYLIKTRGQQVTLSCSPISGHRSVSWYQQTPGQGLQFLFEYFSETQRNKGNFPGRFSGRQFSNSRSEMNVSTLELGDSALYLCASSIRPLDKNSNQPQHFGDGTRLSIL.

The J gene is TRBJ1-3, the V gene TRBV6-4; D is ambiguous. V gave up 2 bases and J gave up 4 bases, with 15 bases separating them. There are 16 residues in the CDR3. Germline V gene lookup returns CDR1 MRHNA and CDR2 SNTAGT. For the CDR3, the DNA is TGTGCCAGCAGTGACCGGACCGACGGCGGGGGAAACACCATATATTTT. Residues: CASSDRTDGGGNTIYF.

V gene TRBV15 combines with J gene TRBJ2-1, with D possibly being TRBD2 (6 bases). Germline assignment: CDR1 LNHNV and CDR2 YYDKDF (reference sequence). CDR3 length: 16 amino acids. Deletions cut 8 bases from V and 3 bases from J, with 20 bases between. CDR3 in DNA: TGTGCCACCGCGAAAACCCAGGGAGGTTACTACAATGAGCAGTTCTTC. Its protein product is CATAKTQGGYYNEQFF.

The V and J genes are TRBV10-3 and TRBJ1-1, with 7 bases identical to TRBD1. Germline V gives CDR1 ENHRY, CDR2 SYGVKD. CDR3 length: 14 amino acids. V was pared by 6 bases and J by 1 base, with 5 bases of the junction left unmatched. The CDR3 here is CAISWTGGNTEAFF. The CDR3 DNA follows: TGTGCCATCAGCTGGACAGGAGGGAACACTGAAGCTTTCTTT.

The gene calls are TRBV13 and TRBJ1-4; perhaps TRBD1 as D (5 bases). Between the trimmed V and J ends, which lost 5 bases and 8 bases, there was a span of 15 bases. The V gene's germline CDR1 is PRHDT and CDR2 FYEKMQ (reference sequence). The CDR3 has 14 residues. The chain's CDR3 is CASSKSQGREKLFF. The CDR3 nucleotides are TGTGCCAGCAGCAAATCTCAGGGTAGGGAAAAACTGTTTTTT.

The chain carries TRBV29-1 and TRBJ2-1; D not certain. The CDR3 is 13 residues long. The V gene's germline CDR1 is SQVTM and CDR2 ANQGSEA. The germline V and J ends were trimmed by 5 bases and 2 bases, with 10 bases remaining between them. CDR3 nucleotide sequence: TGCAGCGTTTTATACGGTACCTACAATGAGCAGTTCTTC. Translating it yields CSVLYGTYNEQFF.

J is TRBJ1-2 and V is TRBV15; 9 positions agree with TRBD1. The CDR3 length is 15 residues. The trim removed 5 bases at V and 11 bases at J, leaving 15 bases unmatched. Looked up from germline, CDR1 is LNHNV and CDR2 is YYDKDF (reference sequence). DNA for the CDR3: TGTGCCACCAGCCCCCCTCGGACAGGGGCTAAGAATTACACCTTC. It translates to CATSPPRTGAKNYTF.

This clone was counted a single time. An end of the junction does not agree with germline; a read error may underlie this. The chain combines TRBV28 with TRBJ1-2, with 7 bases matching TRBD1. The CDR3 length is 15 residues. Germline loops: CDR1 MDHEN, CDR2 SYDVKM. CDR3 sequence: CASILSGGLGYGYTF. The CDR3 DNA is TGTGCCAGCATTTTATCAGGGGGTCTGGGCTATGGCTACACCTTC.